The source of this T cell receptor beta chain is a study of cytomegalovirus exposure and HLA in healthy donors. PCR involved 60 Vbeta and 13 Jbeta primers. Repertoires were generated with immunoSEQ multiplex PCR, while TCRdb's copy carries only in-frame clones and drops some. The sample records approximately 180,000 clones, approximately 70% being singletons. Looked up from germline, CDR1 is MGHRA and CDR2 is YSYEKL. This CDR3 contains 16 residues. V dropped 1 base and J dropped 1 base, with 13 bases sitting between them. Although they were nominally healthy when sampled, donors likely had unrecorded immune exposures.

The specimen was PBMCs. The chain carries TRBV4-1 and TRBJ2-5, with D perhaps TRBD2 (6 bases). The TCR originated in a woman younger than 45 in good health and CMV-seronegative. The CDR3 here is CASSQGRGTSQETQYF. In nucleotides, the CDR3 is TGCGCCAGCAGCCAAGGCCGCGGGACCAGCCAAGAGACCCAGTACTTC.